These 5 T cell receptor beta chains were sequenced from one sample in a study of shared clonotypes between healthy human individuals. Generated by immunoSEQ multiplex PCR, the TCRdb table keeps only in-frame clones and is missing some. The sample yields about 1.1 million clones, around three quarters seen once. The material sequenced was memory CD4+ T cells from PBMCs. The subset denotes: CD45RA-negative fraction. These receptors originate from a man aged 18 to 35 in good health. Some clones in this sample may be carry-over from other donors' samples.

The V gene is TRBV27, the J gene TRBJ2-5; 10 bases match TRBD2. The J call may be mistaken, given a closer DNA end match to TRBJ2-7. The CDR3 has 14 residues. The germline V gene encodes CDR1 MNHEY and CDR2 SMNVEV (reference sequence). In nucleotides, the CDR3 is TGTGCCAGCAGAGCCGGGACTAGCGTGTACGAGCAGTACTTC. Translating it yields CASRAGTSVYEQYF.

This sequence joins TRBV2 and TRBJ2-2; D is possibly TRBD2 (6 bases). The ends were cut back, 7 bases at V and 0 bases at J, with 15 bases in the middle. Germline V gene data show CDR1 as SNHLY and CDR2 as FYNNEI. The length of the CDR3 is 16 residues. CDR3 sequence: CASTLGTAANTGELFF. CDR3 bases: TGTGCCAGCACCCTTGGGACTGCCGCGAACACCGGGGAGCTGTTTTTT. Drawing the rest from reference TRBV2 and TRBJ2-2, the complete variable domain is EPEVTQTPSHQVTQMGQEVILRCVPISNHLYFYWYRQILGQKVEFLVSFYNNEISEKSEIFDDQFSVERPDGSNFTLKIRSTKLEDSAMYFCASTLGTAANTGELFFGEGSRLTVL.

The chain links TRBV18 to TRBJ2-3, with D unclear. The germline V gene encodes CDR1 KGHSH and CDR2 LQKENI. The CDR3 totals 13 residues. Trimming left V 3 bases short and J 4 bases short, with 8 bases between. The CDR3 is CASSPSKADTQYF. In nucleotides, the CDR3 is TGTGCCAGCTCACCTTCGAAGGCAGATACGCAGTATTTT. Drawing the rest from reference TRBV18 and TRBJ2-3, the complete variable domain is NAGVMQNPRHLVRRRGQEARLRCSPMKGHSHVYWYRQLPEEGLKFMVYLQKENIIDESGMPKERFSAEFPKEGPSILRIQQVVRGDSAAYFCASSPSKADTQYFGPGTRLTVL.

As to this clone: One end of the junction varies from germline; a read error may be responsible. The gene calls are TRBV29-1 and TRBJ2-3; D remains unclear. CDR3 length: 12 amino acids. CDR1 is SQVTM and CDR2 is ANQGSEA in the germline V gene. CDR3 in DNA: TGCAGCGTCGAAGTAGTACAAGATACGCAGTATTTT. The encoded protein is CSVEVVQDTQYF.

The V and J genes are TRBV4-3 and TRBJ1-5, with D possibly matching TRBD1 (5 bases). The CDR3 runs 14 residues. The germline V gene encodes CDR1 LGHNA and CDR2 YSLEER. Deletions cut 4 bases from V and 5 bases from J, with 12 bases between. The CDR3 nucleotides read TGCGCCAGCAGCCTTTTAGTAGGGGATCAGCCCCAGCATTTT. It codes for CASSLLVGDQPQHF.